This T cell receptor beta chain was obtained from a study of T-cell reconstitution after alpha-beta-depleted transplantation in children. Study results and limitations: In patients about two months after transplant, alpha-beta T cells reportedly arose from several hundred expanded graft clones. Recipient T cells and thymic progenitors that survived were the source of the high TCRbeta diversity seen at day 60 in some patients. A year post-transplant, T-cell counts and diversity derived mostly from newly produced T cells.

On this clonotype: Its antigen is unidentified.

Trimming at V came to 6 bases and at J to 6 bases, leaving 10 bases not matched to a gene. Germline CDR1 reads MRHNA; CDR2 reads SNTAGT. This CDR3 spans 15 amino acids. The library targeted TCRbeta and was prepared with unique molecular identifiers. TCRdb fed the PCR reads into MiXCR, producing one record per CDR3 protein. The sample includes 200,000 or so distinct CDR3 sequences, 6.3% of them seen just once. The TCR originated in a girl less than two years old with combined immunodeficiency, due to receive a stem cell transplant. The V gene is TRBV6-4, the J gene TRBJ2-7, with 11 nucleotides matching TRBD2. Sequences were derived from PBMCs, sampled before TCRalphabeta/CD19-depleted stem cell transplant. CDR3 nucleotide sequence: TGTGCCAGCAGAGAAACTAGCGGGAGATATCTCGAGCAGTACTTC. Translated, it gives CASRETSGRYLEQYF.